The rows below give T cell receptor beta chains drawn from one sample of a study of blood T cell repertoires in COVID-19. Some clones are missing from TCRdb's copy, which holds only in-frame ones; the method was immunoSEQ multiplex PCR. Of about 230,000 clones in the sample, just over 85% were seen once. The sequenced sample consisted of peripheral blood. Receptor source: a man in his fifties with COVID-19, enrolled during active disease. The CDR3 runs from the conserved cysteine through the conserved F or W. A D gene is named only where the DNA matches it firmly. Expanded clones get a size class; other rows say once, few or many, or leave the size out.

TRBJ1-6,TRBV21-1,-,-,TGTGCCAGCAGCCGAGGGCCCTATAATTCACCCCTCCACTTT,CASSRGPYNSPLHF
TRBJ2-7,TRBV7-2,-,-,TGTGCCAGCAGCTCTGGACAGCTAATGGACGAGCAGTACTTC,CASSSGQLMDEQYF
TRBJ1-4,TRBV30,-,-,TGTGCCTGGAGTCAGGGCTCTAATGAAAAACTGTTTTTT,CAWSQGSNEKLFF
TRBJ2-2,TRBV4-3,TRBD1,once,TGCGCCAGCAGCCAAGGACAGGGTCGTGTCACCGGGGAGCTGTTTTTT,CASSQGQGRVTGELFF
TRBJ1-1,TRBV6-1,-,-,TGTGCCAGCAGTGAAGTGAGAAGTAACACTGAAGCTTTCTTT,CASSEVRSNTEAFF
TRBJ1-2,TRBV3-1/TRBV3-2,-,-,TGTGCCAGCAGCCAGGGAACAGGGACGGGGGGCTACACCTTC,CASSQGTGTGGYTF
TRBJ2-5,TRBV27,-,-,TGTGCCAGCAGTTTTGCGGGGACCCAAGAGACCCAGTACTTC,CASSFAGTQETQYF
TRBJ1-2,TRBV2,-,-,TGTGCCAGCAGTGAAGATAGATATGGCTACACCTTC,CASSEDRYGYTF
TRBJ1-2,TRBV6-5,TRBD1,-,TGTGCCAGCAGCGAGGGGACAGGGGCTGGGTACACCTTC,CASSEGTGAGYTF
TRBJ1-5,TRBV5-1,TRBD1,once,TGCGCCAGCAGCGAAGGACAGGGAGGCAATCAGCCCCAGCATTTT,CASSEGQGGNQPQHF
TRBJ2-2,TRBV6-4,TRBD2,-,TGTGCCAGCAGTGAATGGACTAGCGGGATCACCGGGGAGCTGTTTTTT,CASSEWTSGITGELFF
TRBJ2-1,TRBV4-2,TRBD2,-,TGTGCCAGCAGCCAAGATGTAGCGGGGGGATACAATGAGCAGTTCTTC,CASSQDVAGGYNEQFF
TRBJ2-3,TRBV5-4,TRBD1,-,TGTGCCAGCAGCTTGGGACAGGGGAAAGATACGCAGTATTTT,CASSLGQGKDTQYF
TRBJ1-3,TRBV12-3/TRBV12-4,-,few,TGTGCCAGCAGGCGGGACGAAGCAGAGTATTTT,CASRRDEAEYF
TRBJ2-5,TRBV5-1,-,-,TGCGCCAGCCAACAAGACAGGACGTACCAAGAGACCCAGTACTTC,CASQQDRTYQETQYF
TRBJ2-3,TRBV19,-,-,TGTGCCAGTAGTAACAGGGTACCCGGTGACACAGATACGCAGTATTTT,CASSNRVPGDTDTQYF
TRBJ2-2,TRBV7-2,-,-,TGTGCCAGCAGCAGAAGAACAGGGACCGGGGAGCTGTTTTTT,CASSRRTGTGELFF
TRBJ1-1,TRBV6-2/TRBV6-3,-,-,TGTGCCAGCAGTTCAACAGGGATCACTGAAGCTTTCTTT,CASSSTGITEAFF
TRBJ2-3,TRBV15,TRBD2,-,TGTGCCACCAGGGAGGGACTAGCGGGAAGCACAGATACGCAGTATTTT,CATREGLAGSTDTQYF
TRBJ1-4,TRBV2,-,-,TGTGCCAGCAGTGCAGCCGGCGGGGAAAAACTGTTTTTT,CASSAAGGEKLFF
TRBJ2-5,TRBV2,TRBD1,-,TGTGCCAGCAGTGAAGGGACAGGGGTTTGGGAGACCCAGTACTTC,CASSEGTGVWETQYF
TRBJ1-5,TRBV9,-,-,TGTGCCAGCAGCCGTGGACAAGGCAATCAGCCCCAGCATTTT,CASSRGQGNQPQHF
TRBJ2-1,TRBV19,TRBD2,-,TGTGCCAGTAGTATAGTCGCTAGCGGGGGCTACAATGAGCAGTTCTTC,CASSIVASGGYNEQFF
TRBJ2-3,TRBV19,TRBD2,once,TGTGCCAGTAGTATAAACCCCGCTAGCGGGGGGGCAGATACGCAGTATTTT,CASSINPASGGADTQYF
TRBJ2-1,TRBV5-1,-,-,TGCGCCAGCAGCTTGGCCAGGGGGGACCTCAGGAAGGATGAGCAGTTCTTC,CASSLARGDLRKDEQFF
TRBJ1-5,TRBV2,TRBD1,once,TGTGCCAGCAGTAGGGACAGGGGAAGTGGGAATCAGCCCCAGCATTTT,CASSRDRGSGNQPQHF
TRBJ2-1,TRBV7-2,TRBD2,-,TGTGCCAGCAAGGAGACTAGCGACTACAATGAGCAGTTCTTC,CASKETSDYNEQFF
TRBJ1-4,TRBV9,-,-,TGTGCCAGCAGCGTAGCGGCAGGGGCTAATGAAAAACTGTTTTTT,CASSVAAGANEKLFF
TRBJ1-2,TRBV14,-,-,TGTGCCAGCAGACACACAGCTAACTATGGCTACACCTTC,CASRHTANYGYTF
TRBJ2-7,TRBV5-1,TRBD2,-,TGCGCCAGCAGTAAGAGCGGGAGGGATCGTTACTACGAGCAGTACTTC,CASSKSGRDRYYEQYF
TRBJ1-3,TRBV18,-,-,TGTGCCAGCTCACGTCAGGAAAGCTCTGGAAACACCATATATTTT,CASSRQESSGNTIYF
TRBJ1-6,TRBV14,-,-,TGTGCCAGCAGCCAAGCCGATAATTCACCCCTCCACTTT,CASSQADNSPLHF
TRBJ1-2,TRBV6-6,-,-,TGTGCCAGCAGTCTGGGAGCCAGTTATGGCTACACCTTC,CASSLGASYGYTF
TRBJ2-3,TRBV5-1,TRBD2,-,TGCGCCAGCAGGGGGGTAGCGGGAGACGGCACAGATACGCAGTATTTT,CASRGVAGDGTDTQYF
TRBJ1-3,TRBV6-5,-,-,TGTGCCACTAGGATCAGCTCTGGAAACACCATATATTTT,CATRISSGNTIYF
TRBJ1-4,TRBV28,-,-,TGTGCCAGCAGTGGACAGTTACTCCGGGAAAAACTGTTTTTT,CASSGQLLREKLFF
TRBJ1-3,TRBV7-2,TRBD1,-,TGTGCCAGCAGCTTTACAGGGGGCGGGGGAAACACCATATATTTT,CASSFTGGGGNTIYF
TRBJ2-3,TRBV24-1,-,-,TGTGCCACCAGTGCCGAGGGAACACAAGCAGATACGCAGTATTTT,CATSAEGTQADTQYF
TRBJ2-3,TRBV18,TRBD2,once,TGTGCCAGCTCACCCGGGGGGGATACGCAGTATTTT,CASSPGGDTQYF
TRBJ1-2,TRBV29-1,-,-,TGCAGCGTTGATATGTCTAAAGGGAGGGGAAGAAGTGGCTACACCTTC,CSVDMSKGRGRSGYTF
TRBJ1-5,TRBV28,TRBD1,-,TGTGCCAGCACCGTACTTGGGACAGCACATCAGCCCCAGCATTTT,CASTVLGTAHQPQHF
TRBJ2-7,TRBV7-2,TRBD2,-,TGTGCCAGCAGCTTAGTTGGGACTAGCCGCACTCCCTACGAGCAGTACTTC,CASSLVGTSRTPYEQYF
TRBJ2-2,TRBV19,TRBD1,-,TGTGCCACCTACCGGGACAGGGGGACCGGGGAGCTGTTTTTT,CATYRDRGTGELFF
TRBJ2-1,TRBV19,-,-,TGTGCCAGTAGTGAGTCCCAGGGGGGTTCCTACAATGAGCAGTTCTTC,CASSESQGGSYNEQFF
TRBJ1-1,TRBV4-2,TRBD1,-,TGTGCCAGCAGCCAAGATACAGGGGGCGGAGGCACTGAAGCTTTCTTT,CASSQDTGGGGTEAFF
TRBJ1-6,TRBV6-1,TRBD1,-,TGTGCCAGCAGTGAATTTGGGACAGCCGATAATTCACCCCTCCACTTT,CASSEFGTADNSPLHF